The clone carrying this T cell receptor (beta chain) was found a few times. Its specificity is unknown. This sample is part of a study of cytomegalovirus exposure and HLA in healthy donors. Study outcomes and limitations: Investigators reported some 150 TCR beta chains as tied to cytomegalovirus.

V shed 1 base and J shed 5 bases, with 8 bases lying between them. Germline values: CDR1 KGHSH, CDR2 LQKENI. The CDR3 sequence is 14 residues long. The data were produced by immunoSEQ multiplex PCR, yet TCRdb's version contains in-frame clones alone and is incomplete. The table has 200,000 or so clones, 90% to 95% seen once; the top ten hold about 1%. The chain combines TRBV18 with TRBJ1-4, with D maybe TRBD1 (5 bases). Sample: PBMCs. The source is a woman aged 18-29 years in good health and CMV-seronegative. This CDR3 is CASSPQGVNEKLFF. For the CDR3, the DNA is TGTGCCAGCTCACCACAAGGGGTCAATGAAAAACTGTTTTTT.